The clone carrying this T cell receptor (beta chain) appeared a single time. Antigen unknown. From the reads, TCRdb called clonotypes with MiXCR, one entry per CDR3 protein. The table includes fewer than 300,000 distinct CDR3 sequences, roughly 24% detected once. The CDR3 totals 13 residues. With 3 bases removed from V and 9 bases from J, the gap between germline ends came to 15 bases. Germline V gene sequence: CDR1 DFQATT, CDR2 SNEGSKA (reference sequence). The data stem from a study of T cell repertoires in cytomegalovirus infection. Whole-study context: Carrying CMV and the relevant HLA type showed in public TCR beta signatures. The study's findings and limits: Dominating the ex vivo response were TCR beta clonotypes that were CMV-specific and HLA-C-restricted. Summed frequency of shared TCR beta families picked out CMV carriers who also had the relevant HLA.

The gene calls are TRBV20-1 and TRBJ1-5, with D possibly TRBD1 on 6 matching bases. The source material was PBMCs. This clonotype was sampled from a human donor in good health (CMV status not recorded). Some clones in this sample may be carry-over from other donors' samples. The CDR3 nucleotides are TGCAGTGCTAGTACGGACAGCCCTCTGCCCCAGCATTTT. Translating it yields CSASTDSPLPQHF.